The entry below describes one T cell receptor beta chain. This record comes from a study of response to subunit inactivated influenza vaccine. TCRdb re-called the RT-PCR reads through MiXCR, storing one row per CDR3 protein. The sample lists about 570,000 distinct CDR3 sequences; 11% were seen once. Per germline, CDR1 SGHTA and CDR2 FQGNSA. This CDR3 has 14 amino acids. Trimming stripped 1 base from V and 5 bases from J, with 11 bases between. The sample was also linked to a second study, of T cells expressing NK-cell markers. As that study records: cDNA encoding TCR beta was synthesized via 5'RACE template switching incorporating UMIs.

The sequence came from a man between 45 and 60 years old who received an inactivated influenza vaccine. V usage is TRBV7-2 and J usage is TRBJ1-2; the D is unclear. The sample consisted of PBMCs from blood, taken on the day of vaccination. As DNA, the CDR3 is TGTGCCAGCAGCTTAGTATGGCAGGAGTATGGCTACACCTTC. Protein product: CASSLVWQEYGYTF.